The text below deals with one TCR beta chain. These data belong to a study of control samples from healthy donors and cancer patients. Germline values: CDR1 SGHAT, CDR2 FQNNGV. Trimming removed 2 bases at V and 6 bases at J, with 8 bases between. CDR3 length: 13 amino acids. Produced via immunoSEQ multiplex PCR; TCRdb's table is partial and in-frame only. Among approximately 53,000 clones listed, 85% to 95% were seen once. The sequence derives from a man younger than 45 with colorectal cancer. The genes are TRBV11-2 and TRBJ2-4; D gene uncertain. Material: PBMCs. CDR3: CASSLSGRNIQYF. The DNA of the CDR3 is TGTGCCAGCAGCTTAAGTGGCAGAAACATTCAGTACTTC. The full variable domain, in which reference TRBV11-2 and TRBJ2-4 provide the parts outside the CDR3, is EAGVAQSPRYKIIEKRQSVAFWCNPISGHATLYWYQQILGQGPKLLIQFQNNGVVDDSQLPKDRFSAERLKGVDSTLKIQPAKLEDSAVYLCASSLSGRNIQYFGAGTRLSVL.